The 13 T cell receptor beta chains below were found in one sample sequenced in a study of blood T cell repertoires in COVID-19. Some clones are missing from TCRdb's copy, which holds only in-frame ones; the method was immunoSEQ multiplex PCR. The data show around 270,000 clones, 84% seen once. Material for sequencing was peripheral blood. All receptors derive from a woman in her thirties or forties who had recovered from COVID-19.

This clone was detected once. The CDR3 spells CASSEETGGGYGYTF. CDR3 coding DNA: TGTGCCAGCAGTGAAGAGACAGGGGGCGGGTATGGCTACACCTTC. The V call is TRBV6-1, the J call TRBJ1-2; TRBD1 aligns across 10 bases. The CDR3 has 15 residues. Germline V gene sequence: CDR1 MNHNS, CDR2 SASEGT. With V trimmed by 1 base and J by 5 bases, 4 bases remained unmatched.

This clone came up once. The chain is built from TRBV28 and TRBJ2-5; perhaps TRBD1 as D (5 bases). The germline gives CDR1 MDHEN, CDR2 SYDVKM. Trimming left V 11 bases short and J 5 bases short, with 18 bases between. The CDR3 is made up of 13 amino acids. The CDR3 coding sequence is TGTGCCTCACGTTTAAGGGGCTTGGAGACCCAGTACTTC. As protein: CASRLRGLETQYF.

The chain employs TRBV6-2 or TRBV6-3 and TRBJ1-2; D not resolved. Per the germline V gene, CDR1 is MNHEY and CDR2 is SVGEGT. The V gene lost 6 bases and the J gene lost 3 bases, with 29 bases spanning the gap. CDR3 length equals 19 residues. DNA for the CDR3: TGTGCCAGCAGCCCTCGGAGGAGGCAACCGGGGTCGCGGGACTATGGCTACACCTTC. Amino acids: CASSPRRRQPGSRDYGYTF.

V gene TRBV30 combines with J gene TRBJ1-1; D remains unclear. The germline V gene has CDR1 GTSNPN and CDR2 SVGIG (reference sequence). The CDR3 length is 13 residues. Trimming pared 3 bases from V and 4 bases from J, leaving 12 bases between. The CDR3 coding sequence is TGTGCCTGGAGCCGGGATAGTGGCACTGAAGCTTTCTTT. Translation: CAWSRDSGTEAFF. Looking up the rest from reference TRBV30 and TRBJ1-1 gives the full variable domain: SQTIHQWPATLVQPVGSPLSLECTVEGTSNPNLYWYRQAAGRGLQLLFYSVGIGQISSEVPQNLSASRPQDRQFILSSKKLLLSDSGFYLCAWSRDSGTEAFFGQGTRLTVV.

The gene calls are TRBV7-9 and TRBJ1-1, with 7 bases lining up with TRBD1. Germline values: CDR1 SEHNR, CDR2 FQNEAQ (reference sequence). The CDR3 is made up of 17 amino acids. Trimming removed 1 base from V and 2 bases from J; junction bases left unmatched: 10. The CDR3 sequence is CASSLGVAGGQNTEAFF. In DNA form, the CDR3 reads TGTGCCAGCAGCTTAGGGGTAGCAGGGGGACAAAACACTGAAGCTTTCTTT.

CDR3 in amino acids: CASSLAGGPGYNEQFF. CDR3 nucleotide sequence: TGTGCCAGCAGTCTAGCGGGGGGGCCGGGATACAATGAGCAGTTCTTC. The chain recombines TRBV28 with TRBJ2-1; 12 bases are shared with TRBD2. After removal of 5 bases from V and 4 bases from J, the junction contained 6 bases not matched to a gene. From germline, CDR1 is MDHEN and CDR2 SYDVKM. The CDR3 is 16 residues long.

The genes are TRBV7-9 and TRBJ2-3; weak D call: TRBD1 (6 bases). V lost 5 bases and J 0 bases, leaving 12 bases between the germline ends. This CDR3 comprises 15 residues. Germline CDR1 reads SEHNR; CDR2 reads FQNEAQ (reference sequence). CDR3 amino acids: CASSHRQVSTDTQYF. The CDR3, as DNA: TGTGCCAGCAGCCATCGACAGGTTAGCACAGATACGCAGTATTTT.

J is TRBJ2-7 and V is TRBV5-1, with TRBD1 as a possible D gene (6 bases). V shed 4 bases and J shed 11 bases, with 25 bases lying between them. The germline gives CDR1 SGHRS, CDR2 YFSETQ. The CDR3 spans 15 residues. The chain's CDR3 is CASSPEPIGGRVEYF. DNA for the CDR3: TGCGCCAGCAGCCCGGAGCCAATAGGGGGTCGGGTCGAGTACTTC.

V and J are TRBV5-1 and TRBJ2-2; D is uncertain. Trimming cost V 2 bases and J 0 bases, with 8 bases left between them. Per the germline V gene, CDR1 is SGHRS and CDR2 is YFSETQ. This CDR3 spans 15 amino acids. The CDR3 is CASSLVRANTGELFF. The CDR3 DNA sequence: TGCGCCAGCAGCTTAGTTCGGGCGAACACCGGGGAGCTGTTTTTT.

This sequence joins TRBV5-1 and TRBJ2-7; D may be TRBD1 (5 bases). The CDR3 is 15 amino acids. Trimming left V 4 bases short and J 5 bases short, with 19 bases between. Germline CDR1 is SGHRS and CDR2 is YFSETQ. This chain's CDR3 is CASSLGNRQFDEQYF. DNA for the CDR3: TGCGCCAGCAGCCTGGGGAACAGGCAGTTCGACGAGCAGTACTTC.

V and J are TRBV7-9 and TRBJ1-4, with a possible D match to TRBD1 (5 bases). V lost 5 bases to trimming and J lost 14 bases, with 12 bases between them. The CDR3 loop spans 11 amino acids. The germline gives CDR1 SEHNR, CDR2 FQNEAQ (reference sequence). The CDR3 loop is CASSPQGRLFF. Here the CDR3 DNA reads TGTGCCAGCAGCCCCCAGGGTAGGCTGTTTTTT.

V is TRBV15 and J is TRBJ1-4, with 8 bases matching TRBD1. Germline CDR1 is LNHNV and CDR2 is YYDKDF (reference sequence). Trimming took 0 bases from V and 8 from J; bases not matched to a gene: 8. The CDR3 runs 16 residues. The chain's CDR3 is CATSRDRAGGGEKLFF. The CDR3 nucleotides read TGTGCCACCAGCAGAGATAGGGCAGGGGGCGGCGAAAAACTGTTTTTT.

The V and J genes are TRBV9 and TRBJ1-5; 8 nucleotides match TRBD1. Germline CDR1 and CDR2: SGDLS and YYNGEE. V dropped 1 base and J dropped 1; count of bases not matched to a gene: 1. This CDR3 comprises 15 residues. The CDR3 coding sequence is TGTGCCAGCAGCGTACAGGGGGCAAGCAATCAGCCCCAGCATTTT. Translating it yields CASSVQGASNQPQHF.